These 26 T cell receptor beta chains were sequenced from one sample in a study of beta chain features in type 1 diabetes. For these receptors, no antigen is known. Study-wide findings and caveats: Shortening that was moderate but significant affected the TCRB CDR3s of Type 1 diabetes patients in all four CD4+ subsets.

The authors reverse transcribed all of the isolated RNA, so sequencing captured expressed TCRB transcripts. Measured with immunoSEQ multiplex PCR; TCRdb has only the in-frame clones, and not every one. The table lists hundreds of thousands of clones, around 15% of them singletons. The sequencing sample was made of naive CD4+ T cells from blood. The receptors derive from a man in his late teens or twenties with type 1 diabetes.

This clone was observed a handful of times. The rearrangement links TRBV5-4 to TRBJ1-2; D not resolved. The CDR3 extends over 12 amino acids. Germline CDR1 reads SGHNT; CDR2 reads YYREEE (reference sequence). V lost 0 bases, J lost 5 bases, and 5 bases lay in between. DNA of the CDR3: TGTGCCAGCAGCTTGGGGGAATATGGCTACACCTTC. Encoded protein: CASSLGEYGYTF.

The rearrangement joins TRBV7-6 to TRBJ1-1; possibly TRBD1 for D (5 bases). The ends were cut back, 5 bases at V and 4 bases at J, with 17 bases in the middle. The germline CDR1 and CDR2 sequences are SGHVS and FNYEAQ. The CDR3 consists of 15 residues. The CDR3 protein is CASSEGPGLSTEAFF. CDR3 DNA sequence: TGTGCCAGCAGCGAAGGGCCAGGGCTGAGCACTGAAGCTTTCTTT.

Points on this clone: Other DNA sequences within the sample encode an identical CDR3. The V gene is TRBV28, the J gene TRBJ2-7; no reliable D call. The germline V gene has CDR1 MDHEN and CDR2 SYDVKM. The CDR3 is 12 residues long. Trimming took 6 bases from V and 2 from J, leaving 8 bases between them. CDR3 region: CASSSVTYEQYF. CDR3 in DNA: TGTGCCAGCAGCAGCGTAACCTACGAGCAGTACTTC. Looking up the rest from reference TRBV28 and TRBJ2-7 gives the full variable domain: DVKVTQSSRYLVKRTGEKVFLECVQDMDHENMFWYRQDPGLGLRLIYFSYDVKMKEKGDIPEGYSVSREKKERFSLILESASTNQTSMYLCASSSVTYEQYFGPGTRLTVT.

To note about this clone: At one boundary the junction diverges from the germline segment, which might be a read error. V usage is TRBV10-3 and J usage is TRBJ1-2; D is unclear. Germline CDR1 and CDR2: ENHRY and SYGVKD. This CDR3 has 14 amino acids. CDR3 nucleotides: TGTGCCAGCAGTTACTCGATATCGGATCGAGGCTACACCTTC. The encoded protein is CASSYSISDRGYTF.

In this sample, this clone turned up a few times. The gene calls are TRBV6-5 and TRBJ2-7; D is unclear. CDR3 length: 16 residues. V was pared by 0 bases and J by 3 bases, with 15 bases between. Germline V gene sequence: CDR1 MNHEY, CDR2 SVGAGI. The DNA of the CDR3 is TGTGCCAGCAGTTACTCGACCCTGGGAACCAACTACGAGCAGTACTTC. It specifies CASSYSTLGTNYEQYF.

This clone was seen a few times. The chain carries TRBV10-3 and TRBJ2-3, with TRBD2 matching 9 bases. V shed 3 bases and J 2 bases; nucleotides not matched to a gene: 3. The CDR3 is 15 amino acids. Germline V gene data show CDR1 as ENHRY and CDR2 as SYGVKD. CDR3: CAISDSGGNTDTQYF. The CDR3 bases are TGTGCCATCAGTGACAGCGGGGGGAACACAGATACGCAGTATTTT.

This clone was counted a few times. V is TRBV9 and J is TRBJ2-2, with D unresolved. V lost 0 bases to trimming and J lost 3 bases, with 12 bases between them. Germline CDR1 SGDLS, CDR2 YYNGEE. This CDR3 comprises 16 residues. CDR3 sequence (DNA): TGTGCCAGCAGCGTAGCTGTGGTCCACCACACCGGGGAGCTGTTTTTT. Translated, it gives CASSVAVVHHTGELFF.

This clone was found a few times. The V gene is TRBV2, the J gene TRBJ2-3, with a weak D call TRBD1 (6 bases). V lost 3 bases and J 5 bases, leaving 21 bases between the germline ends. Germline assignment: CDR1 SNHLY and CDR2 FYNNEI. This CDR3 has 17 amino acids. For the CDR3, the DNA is TGTGCCAGCAGTGAGGGCGAGACAGGTTTTAGGAAAGATACGCAGTATTTT. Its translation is CASSEGETGFRKDTQYF.

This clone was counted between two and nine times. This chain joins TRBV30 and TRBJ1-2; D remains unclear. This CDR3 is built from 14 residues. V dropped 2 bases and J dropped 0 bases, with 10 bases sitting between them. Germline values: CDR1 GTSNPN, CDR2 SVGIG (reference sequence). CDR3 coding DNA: TGTGCCTGGAGTTCGCACGATGCTAACTATGGCTACACCTTC. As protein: CAWSSHDANYGYTF. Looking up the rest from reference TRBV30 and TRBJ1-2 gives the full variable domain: SQTIHQWPATLVQPVGSPLSLECTVEGTSNPNLYWYRQAAGRGLQLLFYSVGIGQISSEVPQNLSASRPQDRQFILSSKKLLLSDSGFYLCAWSSHDANYGYTFGSGTRLTVV.

This chain's CDR3 is CAWSGSTGRKLFF. DNA of the CDR3: TGTGCCTGGAGTGGGAGCACTGGCCGAAAACTGTTTTTT. The rearrangement uses TRBV30 and TRBJ1-4, with D uncertain. The length of the CDR3 is 13 residues. Germline CDR1 reads GTSNPN; CDR2 reads SVGIG (reference sequence). With 1 base removed from V and 10 bases from J, the gap between germline ends came to 13 bases.

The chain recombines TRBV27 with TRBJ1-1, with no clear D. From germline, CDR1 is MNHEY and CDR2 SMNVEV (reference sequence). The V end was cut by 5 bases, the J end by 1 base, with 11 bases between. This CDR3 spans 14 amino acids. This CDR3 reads CASSSHTGNTEAFF. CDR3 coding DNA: TGTGCCAGCAGTAGTCACACGGGGAACACTGAAGCTTTCTTT.

CDR3 region: CASSTKTGGLQETQYF. In DNA form, the CDR3 reads TGTGCCAGCAGTACTAAGACAGGGGGCTTACAGGAGACCCAGTACTTC. This chain uses TRBV2 with TRBJ2-5, with 10 bases identical to TRBD1. The germline V gene encodes CDR1 SNHLY and CDR2 FYNNEI. V lost 5 bases, J lost 5 bases, and 11 bases stayed unmatched. There are 16 residues in the CDR3.

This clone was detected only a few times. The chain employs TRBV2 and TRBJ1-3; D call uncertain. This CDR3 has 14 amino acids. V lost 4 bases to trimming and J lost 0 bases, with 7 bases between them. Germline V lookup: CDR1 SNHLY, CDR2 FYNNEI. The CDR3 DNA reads TGTGCCAGCAGTGTTGATACCTCTGGAAACACCATATATTTT. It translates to CASSVDTSGNTIYF.

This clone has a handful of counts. Written as DNA, the CDR3 is TGTGCCAGCAGTTTGGATAGGCAGGATGAAGCTTTCTTT. It is translated as CASSLDRQDEAFF. The chain links TRBV28 to TRBJ1-1, with D hard to call. CDR3 length equals 13 residues. The V gene lost 3 bases and the J gene lost 7 bases, with 12 bases spanning the gap. The V gene's germline CDR1 is MDHEN and CDR2 SYDVKM.

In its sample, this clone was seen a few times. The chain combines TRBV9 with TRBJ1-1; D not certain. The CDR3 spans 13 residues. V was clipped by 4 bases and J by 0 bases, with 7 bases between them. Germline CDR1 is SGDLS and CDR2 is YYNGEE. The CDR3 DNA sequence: TGTGCCAGCAGCTCCACCATGAACACTGAAGCTTTCTTT. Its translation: CASSSTMNTEAFF.

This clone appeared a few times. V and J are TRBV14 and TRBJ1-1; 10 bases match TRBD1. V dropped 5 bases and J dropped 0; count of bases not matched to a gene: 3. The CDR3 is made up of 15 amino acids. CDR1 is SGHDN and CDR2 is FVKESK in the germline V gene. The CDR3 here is CASSGQGGMNTEAFF. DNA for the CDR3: TGTGCCAGCAGCGGACAGGGGGGCATGAACACTGAAGCTTTCTTT.

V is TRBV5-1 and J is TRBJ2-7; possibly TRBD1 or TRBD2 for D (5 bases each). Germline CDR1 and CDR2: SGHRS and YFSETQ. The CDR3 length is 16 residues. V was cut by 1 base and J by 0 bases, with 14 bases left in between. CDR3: CASSLKEPGPSYEQYF. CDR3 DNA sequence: TGCGCCAGCAGCTTGAAGGAGCCGGGACCCTCCTACGAGCAGTACTTC.

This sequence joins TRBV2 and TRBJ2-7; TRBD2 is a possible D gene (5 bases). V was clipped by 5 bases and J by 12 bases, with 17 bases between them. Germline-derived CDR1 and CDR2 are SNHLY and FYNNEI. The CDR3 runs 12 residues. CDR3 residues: CASSQLPALAYF. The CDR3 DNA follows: TGTGCCAGCAGTCAACTCCCCGCCCTAGCGTACTTC.

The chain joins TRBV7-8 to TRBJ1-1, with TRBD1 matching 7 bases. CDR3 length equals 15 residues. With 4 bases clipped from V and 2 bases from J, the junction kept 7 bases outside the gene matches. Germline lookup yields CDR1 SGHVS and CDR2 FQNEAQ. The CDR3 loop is CASSYRDRGNTEAFF. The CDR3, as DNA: TGTGCCAGCAGCTACCGGGACAGAGGCAACACTGAAGCTTTCTTT.

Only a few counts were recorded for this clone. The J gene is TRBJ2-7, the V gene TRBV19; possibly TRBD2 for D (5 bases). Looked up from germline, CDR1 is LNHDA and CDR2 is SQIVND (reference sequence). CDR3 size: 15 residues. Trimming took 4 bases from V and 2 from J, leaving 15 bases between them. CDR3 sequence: CASSNARVSAYEQYF. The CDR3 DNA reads TGTGCCAGTAGTAATGCGAGGGTTTCGGCCTACGAGCAGTACTTC.

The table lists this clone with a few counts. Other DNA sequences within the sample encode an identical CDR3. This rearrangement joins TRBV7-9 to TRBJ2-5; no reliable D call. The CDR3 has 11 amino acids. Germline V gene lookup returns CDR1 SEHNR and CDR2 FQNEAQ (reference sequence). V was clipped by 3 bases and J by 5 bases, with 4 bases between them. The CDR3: CASSLAETQYF. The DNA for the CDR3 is TGTGCCAGCAGCTTGGCGGAGACCCAGTACTTC.

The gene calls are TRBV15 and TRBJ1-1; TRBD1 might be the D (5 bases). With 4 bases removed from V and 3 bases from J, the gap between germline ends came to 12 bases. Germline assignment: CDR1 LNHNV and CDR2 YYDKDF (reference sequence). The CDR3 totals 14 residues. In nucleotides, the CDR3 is TGTGCCACCAGCAACCCAGGGAGGGACACTGAAGCTTTCTTT. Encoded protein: CATSNPGRDTEAFF.

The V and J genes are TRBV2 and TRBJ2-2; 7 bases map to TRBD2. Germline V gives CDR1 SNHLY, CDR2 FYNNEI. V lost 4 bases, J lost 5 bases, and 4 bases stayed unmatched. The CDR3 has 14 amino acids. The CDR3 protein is CASSVGGGTGELFF. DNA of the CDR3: TGTGCCAGCAGTGTTGGCGGGGGAACCGGGGAGCTGTTTTTT.

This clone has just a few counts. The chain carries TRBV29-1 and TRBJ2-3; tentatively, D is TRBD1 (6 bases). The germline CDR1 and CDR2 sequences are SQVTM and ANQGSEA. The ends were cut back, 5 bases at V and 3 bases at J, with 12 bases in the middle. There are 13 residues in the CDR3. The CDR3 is CSVSAGVTDTQYF. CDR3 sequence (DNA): TGCAGCGTTTCAGCAGGGGTTACAGATACGCAGTATTTT.

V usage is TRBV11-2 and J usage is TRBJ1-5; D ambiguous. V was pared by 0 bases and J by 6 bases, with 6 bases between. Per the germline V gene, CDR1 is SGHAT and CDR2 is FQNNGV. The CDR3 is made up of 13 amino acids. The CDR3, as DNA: TGTGCCAGCAGCTTAGAGGCCAGTCAGCCCCAGCATTTT. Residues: CASSLEASQPQHF.

The CDR3 DNA is TGTGCCAGCAGCCCTCTTAGGACAGCTGGACCCCAGCATTTT. Protein sequence: CASSPLRTAGPQHF. V is TRBV7-8 and J is TRBJ1-5, with D perhaps matching TRBD1 (6 bases). V was clipped by 5 bases and J by 10 bases, with 18 bases between them. Germline V gene sequence: CDR1 SGHVS, CDR2 FQNEAQ. The length of the CDR3 is 14 residues.